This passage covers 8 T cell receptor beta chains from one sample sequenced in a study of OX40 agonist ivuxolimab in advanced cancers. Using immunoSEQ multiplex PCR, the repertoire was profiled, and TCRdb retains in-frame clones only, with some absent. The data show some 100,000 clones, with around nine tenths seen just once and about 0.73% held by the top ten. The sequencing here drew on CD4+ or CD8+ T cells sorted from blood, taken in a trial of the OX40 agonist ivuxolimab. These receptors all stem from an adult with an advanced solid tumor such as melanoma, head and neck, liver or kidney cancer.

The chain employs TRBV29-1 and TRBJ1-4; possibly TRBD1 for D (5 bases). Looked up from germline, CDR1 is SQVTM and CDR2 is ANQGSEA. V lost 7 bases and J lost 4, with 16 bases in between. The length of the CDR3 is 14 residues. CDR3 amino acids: CSARVSLNNEKLFF. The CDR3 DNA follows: TGCAGCGCCAGGGTATCGTTGAATAATGAAAAACTGTTTTTT.

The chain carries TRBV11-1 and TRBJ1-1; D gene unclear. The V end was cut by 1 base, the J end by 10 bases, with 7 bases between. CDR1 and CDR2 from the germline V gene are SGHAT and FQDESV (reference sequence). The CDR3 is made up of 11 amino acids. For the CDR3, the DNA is TGTGCCAGCAGCTTAGTGCGGAGAGCTTTCTTT. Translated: CASSLVRRAFF.

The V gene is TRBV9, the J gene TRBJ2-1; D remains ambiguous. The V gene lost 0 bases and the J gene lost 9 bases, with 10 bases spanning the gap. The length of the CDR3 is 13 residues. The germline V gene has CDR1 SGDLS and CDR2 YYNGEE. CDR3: CASSVAGVGEQFF. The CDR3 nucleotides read TGTGCCAGCAGCGTAGCTGGGGTCGGTGAGCAGTTCTTC.

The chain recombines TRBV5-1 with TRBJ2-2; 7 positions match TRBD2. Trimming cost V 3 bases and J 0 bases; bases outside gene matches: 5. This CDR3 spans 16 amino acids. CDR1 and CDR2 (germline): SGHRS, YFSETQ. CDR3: CASSSTGTTNTGELFF. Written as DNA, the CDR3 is TGCGCCAGCAGCTCAACCGGGACTACGAACACCGGGGAGCTGTTTTTT.

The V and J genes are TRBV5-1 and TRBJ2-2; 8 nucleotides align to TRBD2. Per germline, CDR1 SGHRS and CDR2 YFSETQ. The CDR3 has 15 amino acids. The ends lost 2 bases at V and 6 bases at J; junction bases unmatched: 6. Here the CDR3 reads CASSFGTRVSGELFF. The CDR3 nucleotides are TGCGCCAGCAGCTTCGGGACTAGGGTCTCCGGGGAGCTGTTTTTT.

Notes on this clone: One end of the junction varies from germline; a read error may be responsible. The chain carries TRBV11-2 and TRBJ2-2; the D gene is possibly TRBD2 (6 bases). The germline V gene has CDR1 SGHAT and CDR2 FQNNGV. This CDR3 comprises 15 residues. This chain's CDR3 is CTSSYYGGGPGELFF. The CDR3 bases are TGTACCAGCAGTTACTACGGGGGTGGACCCGGGGAGCTGTTTTTT.

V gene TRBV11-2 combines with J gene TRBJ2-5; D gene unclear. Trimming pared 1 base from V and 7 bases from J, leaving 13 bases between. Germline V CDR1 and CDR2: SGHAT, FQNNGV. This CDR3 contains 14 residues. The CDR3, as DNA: TGTGCCAGCAGCTTAGTAAAGAATAGGTGGACCCAGTACTTC. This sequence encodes CASSLVKNRWTQYF. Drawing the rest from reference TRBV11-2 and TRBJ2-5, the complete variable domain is EAGVAQSPRYKIIEKRQSVAFWCNPISGHATLYWYQQILGQGPKLLIQFQNNGVVDDSQLPKDRFSAERLKGVDSTLKIQPAKLEDSAVYLCASSLVKNRWTQYFGPGTRLLVL.

CDR3 DNA: TGTGCCAGCAACGGACTAGCGGGAGACACCGGGGAGCTGTTTTTT. Translation gives CASNGLAGDTGELFF. The V and J genes are TRBV27 and TRBJ2-2; 13 nucleotides match TRBD2. The CDR3 is made up of 15 amino acids. CDR1 is MNHEY and CDR2 is SMNVEV in the germline V gene (reference sequence). Germline trimming cut 7 bases from V and 3 bases from J; bases unmatched to any gene: 2.